Listed below are T cell receptor beta chains from one sample, sequenced in a study of cytomegalovirus exposure and HLA in healthy donors. The data were produced by immunoSEQ multiplex PCR, yet TCRdb's version contains in-frame clones alone and is incomplete. The sample consists of 150,000 or so clones, 72% of them appearing once. The sample was PBMCs. The receptors here all came from a human donor in good health. CDR3s include the opening cysteine and the closing phenylalanine or tryptophan. Not every row has a clone size; where given, it reads once, few, many or a size class.

NA | TRBJ2-7 | TRBV6-1 | CASIWTSSYEQYF
NA | TRBJ2-3 | TRBV4-1 | CASSQDIQTLTQYF
NA | TRBJ2-1 | TRBV5-6 | CASSSLTSGGAHEQFF
NA | TRBJ1-1 | TRBV12-5 | CASGQVQGWSEAFF
NA | TRBJ2-2 | TRBV6-1 | CASSESKSGGGAGELFF
NA | TRBJ2-3 | TRBV19 | CASSIATGWSTDTQYF
NA | TRBJ1-2 | TRBV18 | CASSPVQAGFGYTF
few | TRBJ1-2 | TRBV7-6 | CASSPLGQTYGYTF
NA | TRBJ2-7 | TRBV7-9 | CASSLNRAYEQYF
few | TRBJ1-1 | TRBV19 | CASSPGQPEAFF
NA | TRBJ2-7 | TRBV14 | CASSPQGASSYEQYF
NA | TRBJ2-1 | TRBV18 | CASSRGTSGNEQFF
few | TRBJ2-7 | TRBV23-1 | CASSLRDRGMYEQYF
NA | TRBJ2-4 | TRBV27 | CASTPGESKNIQYF
NA | TRBJ2-3 | TRBV6-6 | CASSFPGGTDTQYF
NA | TRBJ1-2 | TRBV6-6 | CASSPTGGANYGYTF
NA | TRBJ1-4 | TRBV15 | CATSRYGQEVGEKLFF
few | TRBJ1-6 | TRBV19 | CASSMKGSMDNSPLHF
NA | TRBJ2-3 | TRBV5-4 | CASSLGASGAPSSTDTQYF
NA | TRBJ1-5 | TRBV15 | CATSRGQGAGQPQHF
NA | TRBJ1-5 | TRBV4-1 | CASSQGRGQPQHF
once | TRBJ1-4 | TRBV2 | CASSRETVRNEKLFF
NA | TRBJ1-5 | TRBV27 | CASSFRTVDQPQHF
NA | TRBJ2-3 | TRBV7-2 | CASSLDRGSTDTQYF
NA | TRBJ2-7 | TRBV9 | CASSGGRSRGRAGEQYF
NA | TRBJ1-1 | TRBV29-1 | CSGRSGGIVDTEAFF
NA | TRBJ1-4 | TRBV19 | CASTAHGEDPGKLFF
NA | TRBJ1-2 | TRBV4-3 | CASSQIQGAGSYTF
NA | TRBJ2-7 | TRBV25-1 | CASSEVGLAGGTYEQYF
NA | TRBJ1-4 | TRBV29-1 | CSALSGLANEKLFF
NA | TRBJ1-2 | TRBV29-1 | CSVEDNAETKSYTF
NA | TRBJ1-5 | TRBV10-1 | CASSRDQPQHF
NA | TRBJ1-6 | TRBV4-1 | CASSQDLRTVYSPLHF
NA | TRBJ2-3 | TRBV29-1 | CSVVPGTDTQYF
NA | TRBJ2-7 | TRBV2 | CASSVSGGPHSGYEQYF
NA | TRBJ2-3 | TRBV6-4 | CASSEATSGGTDTQYF
NA | TRBJ1-2 | TRBV4-3 | CASSQDTDYGYTF
NA | TRBJ1-1 | TRBV4-3 | CASSQIMNTEAFF
NA | TRBJ1-6 | TRBV4-3 | CASSQARHNNSPLHF
few | TRBJ2-5 | TRBV7-2 | CASSSSPGTSGGETQYF
NA | TRBJ2-2 | TRBV4-3 | CASSQIQVAGENTGELFF
NA | TRBJ1-5 | TRBV6-1 | CASSEARSFNQPQHF
NA | TRBJ2-1 | TRBV7-6 | CASSIGLTNEQFF
NA | TRBJ1-2 | TRBV4-1 | CASSQRTGEDGYTF
NA | TRBJ2-6 | TRBV5-4 | CASRHTTGTGANVLTF
NA | TRBJ2-3 | TRBV4-3 | CASSQVAGGGFTDTQYF
few | NA | TRBV4-1 | CASSRTVSYEQYF
NA | TRBJ1-1 | TRBV11-2 | CASSPGVQGLGTEAFF
few | TRBJ1-3 | TRBV5-1 | CASSLTGGSGNTIYF
NA | TRBJ1-2 | TRBV7-3 | CASSLESQAYGYTF
NA | TRBJ2-7 | TRBV5-4 | CASSRMTGGAYEQYF